Included here is one T cell receptor beta chain sequence, with context. Its antigen remains undetermined. The input lacks base qualities; no much larger clone sits a single base away. This specimen belongs to a study of T-cell memory formation after mild COVID-19 (dated by TCRdb to the early 2020s). Regarding the study in general: TCR sequence clusters from the two donors were found to be largely donor specific. The cohort comprised two young, previously healthy adult volunteers, one female and one male. In a couple of donors, T-cell clones that expanded and contracted after mild COVID-19 were followed by sequencing TCRalpha and TCRbeta repertoires longitudinally.

The listed sequencing device is Illumina NovaSeq 6000. cDNA libraries for TCRalpha and TCRbeta were prepared by 5'RACE using constant-segment primers, with sample barcodes and unique molecular identifiers added. Trizol reagent was used to extract RNA from every sample. Library amplification was performed in two PCR steps, and a second sample barcode and Illumina TruSeq adapters were introduced in the second step. The libraries were sequenced on an Illumina NovaSeq using 2 x 150 bp paired-end reads. The authors' pipeline ran thus. Reads were demultiplexed and collapsed into UMI-guided consensus sequences with migec v1.2.7. Using mixcr v2.1.11, UMI consensuses were aligned to TRA and TRB V and J templates and then assembled into clonotypes. Clonotypes were classified as expanded or contracted when called significant by both edgeR and NoisET, with noise models trained on biological replicates. For edgeR calls, a false discovery rate-adjusted p below 0.01 and a log2 fold-change threshold of 1 were applied. As an exploratory analysis of dynamics, max-normalized trajectories of the 1000 most abundant clonotypes were examined by PCA with hierarchical clustering. Separately sequenced CD4+ and CD8+ repertoires were used to assign a CD4 or CD8 phenotype to each responding clone. Clones were called with MiXCR by TCRdb after fastp trimmed the public reads at Q25, and only in-frame beta chains were retained. Entries that share a CDR3 protein sequence are merged under the most common genes and DNA. In this record, the V and J calls reflect TCRdb's handling and not the investigators' own analysis. In all, the sample holds 450,000 to 650,000 distinct CDR3 sequences, and roughly 17% of those were seen once. The ten largest clonotypes hold about 12% of the sample.

Ficoll-Paque density gradient centrifugation was the method used to isolate PBMCs. A distance of 16 bases separates the germline ends of V and J, which lose 6 bases and 6 bases respectively. The CDR3 spans 14 residues, from the cysteine through the phenylalanine. Left in the record is the CDR3 DNA by itself, 42 bases read in frame from the first base. Overall study results and their limits: Contracting CD4+ clones were found mainly in CM and EM memory subsets, while CD8+ clones were enriched in EMRA. The study covered only a couple of mild cases, and larger cohorts including severe cases with pre-infection samples were considered necessary. Balanced CD4/CD8 phenotypes were observed for clones contracting from day 15 to 85, whereas a bias towards CD4+ was observed for a second wave of clones expanding from day 15 to 37. SARS-CoV-2 specificity of the second-wave clones peaking on day 37 was not confirmed. Some responding clones were found in pre-infection memory, which suggests that pre-existing cross-reactive memory T cells took part in the SARS-CoV-2 response.

Recombination connected TRBV12-3 or TRBV12-4 to TRBJ2-3, with a tentative D call of TRBD1 or TRBD2, each matching 5 bases. The sample was PBMCs or a T cell subset sorted from them (not recorded which). The TCR comes from an adult woman who had mild COVID-19 (a few samples of this study predate the infection). The sample titles of this study are shuffled in the database, so cell type and time point are left out; the donor was told from shared clones. The CDR3 protein: CASRLGPWGDTQYF. The sequenced DNA: TGTGCCAGCAGACTCGGACCTTGGGGGGATACGCAGTATTTT.